The entry below gives a single TCR beta chain sequence along with its context. The antigen remains undetermined. The data belong to a study of vaccination effects on CD4 cells after COVID-19. Before sequencing took place, the ViraFEST assay used viral peptide pools to expand antigen-specific CD4+ T cells. It was after 10 days of culture that CD4+ T cells were isolated. Two doses of either BNT162b2 or mRNA-1273 were given to each participant. Sequencing used immunoSEQ multiplex PCR; TCRdb keeps in-frame clones, though not all of them. The sample records roughly 46,000 clones, 74% being singletons. The V segment lost 5 bases and the J segment 8 bases; nucleotides outside the gene matches: 8. CDR3 size: 13 residues. The germline V gene encodes CDR1 MNHEY and CDR2 SVGAGI.

The sequencing here drew on CD4+ T cells from PBMCs cultured with HCoV-OC43 spike peptides, taken after COVID-19 vaccination. The subset is: HCoV-OC43 spike overlapping peptide pool stimulation. This receptor was obtained from a human donor who received a COVID-19 vaccine. This sequence joins TRBV6-5 and TRBJ1-2, with 7 bases lining up with TRBD1. The CDR3 sequence is CASSPQGERGYTF. The CDR3 DNA reads TGTGCCAGCAGTCCCCAGGGGGAGAGAGGCTACACCTTC.